Below are 3 T cell receptor beta chains sequenced from a single sample in a study of human T cells and chemical hapten exposure. Each CDR3 protein is one row after TCRdb ran MiXCR on the RACE reads. This table holds around 300,000 distinct CDR3 sequences, around 7% found once. As for time point: patch test 1, 2 weeks after DPC sensitization. The treatment: therapeutic diphenylcyclopropenone sensitization with weekly scalp DPC. The sequenced sample was whole blood, obtained in connection with sensitization to the hapten diphenylcyclopropenone (DPC). These receptors all stem from a woman between 18 and 30 years old with alopecia areata. Some clones in this sample may be carry-over from other donors' samples.

This clonotype was seen a handful of times. The chain couples TRBV10-3 to TRBJ2-5; D may be TRBD2 (5 bases). Germline CDR1 ENHRY, CDR2 SYGVKD. V was shortened by 0 bases and J by 2 bases, with 19 bases between the two germline ends. This CDR3 region has 18 residues. The CDR3 nucleotides are TGTGCCATCAGTGAGTCACTGGTACGCCGGACTGAACAAGAGACCCAGTACTTC. This encodes CAISESLVRRTEQETQYF.

The table lists this clonotype with many counts. V and J are TRBV7-2 and TRBJ2-1, with TRBD2 as a possible D gene (5 bases). Looked up from germline, CDR1 is SGHTA and CDR2 is FQGNSA. This CDR3 is built from 14 residues. Trimming stripped 1 base from V and 9 bases from J, with 13 bases between. CDR3: CASSLELLAGEQFF. As DNA, the CDR3 is TGTGCCAGCAGCTTAGAGCTCCTAGCCGGTGAGCAGTTCTTC.

In nucleotides, the CDR3 is TGTGCCAGCAGCTCAACTCCAGATACGCAGTATTTT. Protein sequence: CASSSTPDTQYF. This chain connects TRBV7-9 to TRBJ2-3; no clear D gene. Germline V gene sequence: CDR1 SEHNR, CDR2 FQNEAQ (reference sequence). Trimming shortened V by 4 bases and J by 4 bases, and 6 bases separated the two germline ends. This CDR3 has 12 residues.